This T cell receptor (beta chain) originates from a study of blood T cell repertoires in COVID-19. As for the study in general: COVID-19 samples, acute and convalescent, were from the United States, Italy and Spain. In each case, the material was cDNA or gDNA derived from T cells, B-cell-depleted T cells, or PBMCs.

V lost 3 bases, J lost 5 bases, and 5 bases stayed unmatched. The CDR3 runs 15 residues. Per germline, CDR1 LNHNV and CDR2 YYDKDF (reference sequence). Under the authors' procedure: The assay estimated nucleated cells by amplifying reference gene primers. TCRdb's copy holds only in-frame clones and misses some; the assay was immunoSEQ multiplex PCR. The V and J calls and the clone size are those of that table, but D and trimming were determined from the DNA. In the table there are about 24,000 clones, 92% of which are singletons. The rearrangement uses TRBV15 and TRBJ1-4, with 8 bases fitting TRBD1. The sequence came from a man between 70 and 80 years old with active COVID-19. Sequences were obtained from peripheral blood. The chain's CDR3 is CATSSQGAPNEKLFF. For the CDR3, the DNA is TGTGCCACCAGCAGCCAGGGGGCCCCAAATGAAAAACTGTTTTTT.